The clone carrying this T cell receptor beta chain was counted at least ten times. TCRdb reprocessed the 5' RACE reads with MiXCR, giving one entry per CDR3 protein. The sample consists of 62,000 or so distinct CDR3 sequences, roughly 30% of them appearing once. The specimen was tumor-infiltrating naive CD4+ T cells sorted from the breast tumor. Subset in this sample: naive CD4+ T cells, CD4+CD45RA+CD25-. The sequence derives from a female donor with breast cancer.

The CDR3 DNA sequence: TGCAGTGCTAGATTGGCAGGGGTCGTCTACGAGCAGTACTTC. It codes for CSARLAGVVYEQYF. The J gene is TRBJ2-7, the V gene TRBV20-1, with D maybe TRBD1 (6 bases). The V gene lost 2 bases and the J gene lost 3 bases, with 14 bases spanning the gap. This CDR3 is built from 14 residues. The germline V gene has CDR1 DFQATT and CDR2 SNEGSKA (reference sequence).